This T cell receptor beta chain was recorded in a study of T-cell reconstitution after alpha-beta-depleted transplantation in children. Unique molecular identifiers were used to barcode this TCRbeta library. TCRdb analysed the PCR reads with MiXCR anew, one entry per CDR3 protein. The sample contains about 540,000 distinct CDR3 sequences, roughly 18% of which appear only once. This clonotype was seen a handful of times. Germline CDR1 and CDR2: DFQATT and SNEGSKA (reference sequence). V was clipped by 0 bases and J by 4 bases, with 9 bases between them. CDR3 size: 13 residues. The TCR comes from a human donor who donated a stem cell graft to a child with acute lymphoblastic leukemia. This chain links TRBV20-1 with TRBJ1-2, with D unresolved. The material was PBMCs from the stem cell graft donor, obtained from the stem cell graft. CDR3 sequence reads: CSARDPASYGYTF. The CDR3 coding sequence is TGCAGTGCTAGAGACCCAGCCTCCTATGGCTACACCTTC.